This TCR beta chain derives from a study of cytomegalovirus exposure and HLA in healthy donors. General study results and limits: A missense DCLRE1C variant was associated with V- and J-gene trimming of TCR beta chains in a later analysis, and an independent cohort replicated the association.

Turning to this clone: No antigen is known for it.

It was healthy bone marrow donors who served as donors. Donors showed nominal health when sampled, although they likely had unrecorded immune exposures. This CDR3 is built from 12 residues. Losses at the gene ends were 6 bases for V and 8 bases for J; bases not matched to a gene: 6. CDR1 is MNHEY and CDR2 is SMNVEV in the germline V gene (reference sequence). The PCR made use of 60 Vbeta and 13 Jbeta primers. Original handling: Among the unique TCR beta chains that a later analysis counted, about 84 million in all, about 10 million were shared. TCRdb's table, derived via immunoSEQ multiplex PCR, lists solely in-frame clones and lacks some. Clone size and the V and J calls come from that table; the DNA yielded D and trimming. The repertoire holds tens of thousands of clones, with roughly three quarters as singletons.

The sample taken for sequencing was PBMCs. This clonotype was sampled from a male donor in good health and CMV-seronegative. This rearrangement joins TRBV27 to TRBJ1-2; 7 bases agree with TRBD1. The CDR3: CASSRQGRGYTF. The CDR3 nucleotides read TGTGCCAGCAGCCGACAGGGCCGAGGCTACACCTTC.